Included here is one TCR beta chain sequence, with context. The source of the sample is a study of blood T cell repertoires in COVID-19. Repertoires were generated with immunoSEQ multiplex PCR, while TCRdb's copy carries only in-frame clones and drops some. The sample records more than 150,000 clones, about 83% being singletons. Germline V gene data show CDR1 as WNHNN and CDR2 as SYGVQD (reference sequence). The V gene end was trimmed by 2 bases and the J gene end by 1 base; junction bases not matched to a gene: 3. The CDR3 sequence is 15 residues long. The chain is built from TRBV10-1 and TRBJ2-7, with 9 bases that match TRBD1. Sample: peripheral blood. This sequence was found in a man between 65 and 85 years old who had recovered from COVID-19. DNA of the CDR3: TGCGCCAGCAGTGAGGAGGGGACAGGGTCCTACGAGCAGTACTTC. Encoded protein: CASSEEGTGSYEQYF.